What follows are 24 T cell receptor beta chains derived from one specimen sequenced in a study of blood T cell repertoires in COVID-19. The repertoire was sequenced with immunoSEQ multiplex PCR; TCRdb's copy has only in-frame clones and lacks some. The sample has a few hundred thousand clones, 85% to 90% seen once. Sequenced: peripheral blood. All receptors derive from a woman aged 40 to 55 with COVID-19, enrolled during active disease.

The genes are TRBV5-1 and TRBJ2-1, with 10 positions matching TRBD2. J gave up 3 bases and V 4 bases, and 16 bases lay outside the gene matches. The CDR3 consists of 19 residues. CDR1 and CDR2 (germline): SGHRS, YFSETQ. The CDR3 here is CASSLSGGNVPLGYNEQFF. In DNA, the CDR3 is TGCGCCAGCAGCCTTAGCGGGGGGAACGTCCCCCTCGGCTACAATGAGCAGTTCTTC.

This clone was seen only once. V is TRBV15 and J is TRBJ2-2; 10 bases align to TRBD2. The trim removed 0 bases at V and 4 bases at J, leaving 5 bases unmatched. Germline CDR1 is LNHNV and CDR2 is YYDKDF (reference sequence). The CDR3 is 17 residues long. The CDR3 coding sequence is TGTGCCACCAGCAGAGATTGGGCTAGCGGGAGCACCGGGGAGCTGTTTTTT. Translation gives CATSRDWASGSTGELFF.

The chain joins TRBV28 to TRBJ2-1; D is perhaps TRBD2 (6 bases). Per the germline V gene, CDR1 is MDHEN and CDR2 is SYDVKM. V lost 3 bases to trimming and J lost 2 bases, with 14 bases between them. The CDR3 extends over 16 amino acids. CDR3 sequence: CASSFTLADAYNEQFF. CDR3 nucleotides: TGTGCCAGCAGTTTCACCTTAGCGGACGCCTACAATGAGCAGTTCTTC. Using reference TRBV28 and TRBJ2-1 for the parts outside the CDR3, the full variable domain is DVKVTQSSRYLVKRTGEKVFLECVQDMDHENMFWYRQDPGLGLRLIYFSYDVKMKEKGDIPEGYSVSREKKERFSLILESASTNQTSMYLCASSFTLADAYNEQFFGPGTRLTVL.

The chain joins TRBV5-4 to TRBJ2-3, with TRBD2 matching 8 bases. After removal of 0 bases from V and 2 bases from J, the junction contained 5 bases not matched to a gene. This CDR3 has 16 residues. Per germline, CDR1 SGHNT and CDR2 YYREEE (reference sequence). DNA for the CDR3: TGTGCCAGCAGCTTGGATCTTAGCGGGGACACAGATACGCAGTATTTT. Translation: CASSLDLSGDTDTQYF.

The rearrangement links TRBV27 to TRBJ2-7, with 9 bases matching TRBD1. CDR1 MNHEY and CDR2 SMNVEV come from the germline V gene (reference sequence). CDR3 size: 14 residues. V shed 5 bases, J shed 0 bases, and the junction held 2 bases outside the gene matches. DNA of the CDR3: TGTGCCAGCAGTAGGGACAGGGACTCCTACGAGCAGTACTTC. Its translation: CASSRDRDSYEQYF.

The chain has TRBV7-2 and TRBJ1-4; a possible D gene is TRBD1 (6 bases). CDR3 size: 16 residues. The germline V gene encodes CDR1 SGHTA and CDR2 FQGNSA. The V end was cut by 1 base, the J end by 3 bases, with 12 bases between. CDR3 nucleotides: TGTGCCAGCAGCTTAGTTTCTGGACAGCCTAATGAAAAACTGTTTTTT. It yields the protein CASSLVSGQPNEKLFF.

This clone appeared once. The rearrangement uses TRBV29-1 and TRBJ1-2; D not resolved. The CDR3 contains 12 residues. Germline values: CDR1 SQVTM, CDR2 ANQGSEA. Between the trimmed V and J ends, which lost 2 bases and 0 bases, there was a span of 4 bases. CDR3 DNA: TGCAGCGTTGAAACTGCTAACTATGGCTACACCTTC. This gives the protein CSVETANYGYTF.

The rearrangement links TRBV9 to TRBJ2-3, with D perhaps matching TRBD1 (6 bases). CDR3 length: 15 amino acids. The ends were cut back, 0 bases at V and 1 base at J, with 9 bases in the middle. Per the germline V gene, CDR1 is SGDLS and CDR2 is YYNGEE. CDR3 region: CASSVVGAGTDTQYF. The CDR3 region has the DNA TGTGCCAGCAGCGTAGTGGGGGCCGGCACAGATACGCAGTATTTT.

This clone was counted a few times. The J gene is TRBJ2-7, the V gene TRBV12-3 or TRBV12-4; TRBD2 is a possible D gene (5 bases). The CDR3 runs 13 residues. The V end lost 1 base, the J end lost 3 bases, and 7 bases lay between the germline ends. The CDR3 region is CASSLGTFYEQYF. CDR3 in DNA: TGTGCCAGCAGTTTAGGGACTTTCTACGAGCAGTACTTC.

The gene calls are TRBV4-3 and TRBJ2-1, with 14 bases fitting TRBD2. The trim removed 6 bases at V and 8 bases at J, leaving 6 bases unmatched. The V gene's germline CDR1 is LGHNA and CDR2 YSLEER. The CDR3 has 15 amino acids. For the CDR3, the DNA is TGCGCCAGCAGTCGCGGGACTAGCGGGAGTTATGAGCAGTTCTTC. Translation: CASSRGTSGSYEQFF.

This clone was seen only a few times. The chain is built from TRBV7-2 and TRBJ1-5; tentative D call: TRBD1 (5 bases). Germline CDR1 and CDR2: SGHTA and FQGNSA. The CDR3 has 15 amino acids. The ends were cut back, 0 bases at V and 6 bases at J, with 12 bases in the middle. CDR3: CASSLAPGRGQPQHF. The CDR3 nucleotides are TGTGCCAGCAGCTTAGCGCCGGGTAGGGGTCAGCCCCAGCATTTT.

The V call is TRBV3-1 (or the pseudogene TRBV3-2), the J call TRBJ2-1; TRBD1 is a possible D gene (5 bases). Between the trimmed V and J ends, which lost 1 base and 5 bases, there was a span of 9 bases. CDR3 length: 14 amino acids. Germline V gene sequence: CDR1 LGHDT, CDR2 YNNKEL (reference sequence). CDR3 nucleotides: TGTGCCAGCAGCCAAGGACCAGGGAACAATGAGCAGTTCTTC. Its protein is CASSQGPGNNEQFF.

The chain employs TRBV6-4 and TRBJ2-3; D is undetermined. Germline CDR1 MRHNA, CDR2 SNTAGT. The CDR3 runs to 15 residues. Trimming took off 0 bases at V and 6 bases at J, with 13 bases between the two ends. The CDR3 reads CASSDSTGPADTQYF. The CDR3, as DNA: TGTGCCAGCAGTGACTCGACCGGCCCAGCGGATACGCAGTATTTT.

The gene calls are TRBV19 and TRBJ2-5, with 11 bases matching TRBD1. The V and J ends lost 3 bases and 5 bases, in that order; junction bases with no gene match: 8. The V gene's germline CDR1 is LNHDA and CDR2 SQIVND (reference sequence). CDR3 size: 16 residues. This CDR3 reads CASSIWGQGVTETQYF. The CDR3 bases are TGTGCCAGTAGTATCTGGGGACAGGGGGTTACGGAGACCCAGTACTTC.

This chain uses TRBV28 with TRBJ2-7; TRBD2 aligns across 13 bases. The CDR3 length is 16 residues. Germline trimming cut 1 base from V and 6 bases from J; bases unmatched to any gene: 6. The germline gives CDR1 MDHEN, CDR2 SYDVKM. CDR3 loop: CASSLSAGLAGSEQYF. In nucleotides, the CDR3 is TGTGCCAGCAGTTTATCTGCGGGACTAGCGGGATCCGAGCAGTACTTC.

This chain links TRBV30 with TRBJ2-5; TRBD2 aligns across 8 bases. V lost 4 bases and J lost 2; bases outside the gene matches: 3. The CDR3 has 13 amino acids. Per germline, CDR1 GTSNPN and CDR2 SVGIG (reference sequence). In DNA form, the CDR3 reads TGTGCCTGGACCGGGACTAGACAAGAGACCCAGTACTTC. Residues: CAWTGTRQETQYF.

The V call is TRBV5-1, the J call TRBJ1-4; D unresolved. This CDR3 comprises 15 residues. The germline V and J ends were trimmed by 6 bases and 3 bases, with 15 bases remaining between them. Germline V gene lookup returns CDR1 SGHRS and CDR2 YFSETQ. The CDR3 spells CASTLAGWANEKLFF. As DNA, the CDR3 is TGCGCCAGCACCCTGGCCGGGTGGGCTAATGAAAAACTGTTTTTT.

The gene calls are TRBV6-2 or TRBV6-3 and TRBJ2-7; 9 bases are a match to TRBD2. This CDR3 has 14 residues. Germline V gene lookup returns CDR1 MNHEY and CDR2 SVGEGT. V dropped 6 bases and J dropped 4; count of bases not matched to a gene: 7. CDR3 DNA sequence: TGTGCCAGCAGCTCCGGGACTAGCCGATACGAGCAGTACTTC. Its protein is CASSSGTSRYEQYF.

The chain joins TRBV6-2 or TRBV6-3 to TRBJ2-6; D unresolved. Germline V CDR1 and CDR2: MNHEY, SVGEGT. The CDR3 is 15 amino acids. The germline V and J ends were trimmed by 2 bases and 2 bases, with 7 bases remaining between them. This CDR3 is CASSYRVAGANVLTF. The CDR3, as DNA: TGTGCCAGCAGTTACCGGGTCGCTGGGGCCAACGTCCTGACTTTC.

The chain couples TRBV21-1 to TRBJ1-3; the table's D gene call, TRBD1, was not cross checked with the DNA. TRBV21-1 is a pseudogene segment. The CDR3 runs to 20 residues. CDR3 DNA: TGTGCCAGCAGCCCCCCCGAACAGGCTCGACTCCGGACGTGGGGAAACACCATATATTTT. Amino acids: CASSPPEQARLRTWGNTIYF.

The chain combines TRBV30 with TRBJ1-3, with 7 bases that match TRBD1. The V gene's germline CDR1 is GTSNPN and CDR2 SVGIG (reference sequence). V was pared by 2 bases and J by 4 bases, with 8 bases of the junction left unmatched. This CDR3 is built from 15 residues. The CDR3: CAWSSTGRWGNTIYF. CDR3 bases: TGTGCCTGGAGTTCGACAGGGAGGTGGGGAAACACCATATATTTT.

The chain joins TRBV7-2 to TRBJ1-1, with D uncertain. CDR3 size: 14 residues. With 1 base removed from V and 11 bases from J, the gap between germline ends came to 17 bases. Germline V CDR1 and CDR2: SGHTA, FQGNSA. The CDR3 is CASSLEVVVSGAFF. The CDR3 bases are TGTGCCAGCAGCTTAGAGGTTGTGGTTTCCGGGGCTTTCTTT.

The V and J genes are TRBV5-4 and TRBJ1-2, with TRBD1 matching over 10 bases. CDR3 length equals 15 residues. Germline CDR1 SGHNT, CDR2 YYREEE (reference sequence). V shed 0 bases and J 5 bases; nucleotides not matched to a gene: 4. In DNA, the CDR3 is TGTGCCAGCAGCTTGGGACAGGGGGCCAGTTATGGCTACACCTTC. This codes for CASSLGQGASYGYTF.

This chain connects TRBV25-1 to TRBJ1-4, with TRBD1 identical over 8 bases. Per germline, CDR1 MGHDK and CDR2 SYGVNS. The trim removed 3 bases at V and 5 bases at J, leaving 11 bases unmatched. This CDR3 has 17 amino acids. The CDR3 sequence is CASSEPLNRGWNEKLFF. In DNA form, the CDR3 reads TGTGCCAGCAGTGAGCCCCTCAACAGGGGGTGGAATGAAAAACTGTTTTTT. The full variable domain, with the rest looked up from reference TRBV25-1 and TRBJ1-4, is EADIYQTPRYLVIGTGKKITLECSQTMGHDKMYWYQQDPGMELHLIHYSYGVNSTEKGDLSSESTVSRIRTEHFPLTLESARPSHTSQYLCASSEPLNRGWNEKLFFGSGTQLSVL.